This T cell receptor (beta chain) was retrieved from a study of blood T cell repertoires in COVID-19. On the study more broadly: From T cells, B-cell-depleted T cells, or PBMCs came the material, which was cDNA or gDNA.

The CDR3 is 14 amino acids. Germline CDR1 ENHRY, CDR2 SYGVKD. Trimming removed 2 bases from V and 5 bases from J; junction bases left unmatched: 2. Study processing details: Estimated nucleated cell counts came from reference gene primer amplification. Repertoires were generated with immunoSEQ multiplex PCR, while TCRdb's copy carries only in-frame clones and drops some. Clone size and V and J calls were adopted from that table, with D and trimming inferred from the DNA. In the table there are approximately 340,000 clones, 83% of which are singletons. This clone has at least ten counts. The receptor was derived from a young man with active or convalescent COVID-19. The sample was peripheral blood. The chain couples TRBV10-3 to TRBJ1-2; TRBD1 matches 10 bases. CDR3 nucleotides: TGTGCCATCAGTGAGGGGACAGGGGAGTATGGCTACACCTTC. Amino acid sequence: CAISEGTGEYGYTF.